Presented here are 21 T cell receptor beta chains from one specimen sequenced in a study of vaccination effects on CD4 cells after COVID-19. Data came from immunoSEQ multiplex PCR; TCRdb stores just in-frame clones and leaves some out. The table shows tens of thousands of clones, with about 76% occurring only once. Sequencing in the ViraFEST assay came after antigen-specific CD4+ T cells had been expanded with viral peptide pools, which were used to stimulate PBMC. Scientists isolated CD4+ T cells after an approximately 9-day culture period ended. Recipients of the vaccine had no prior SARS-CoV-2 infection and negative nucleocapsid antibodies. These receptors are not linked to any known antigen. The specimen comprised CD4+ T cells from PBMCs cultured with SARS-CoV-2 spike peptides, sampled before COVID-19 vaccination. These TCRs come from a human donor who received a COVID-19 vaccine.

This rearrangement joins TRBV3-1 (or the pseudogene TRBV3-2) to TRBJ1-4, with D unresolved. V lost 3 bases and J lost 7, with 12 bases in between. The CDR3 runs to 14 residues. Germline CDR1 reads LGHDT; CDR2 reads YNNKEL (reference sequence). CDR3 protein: CASSQGTVGEKLFF. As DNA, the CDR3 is TGTGCCAGCAGCCAGGGAACCGTTGGTGAAAAACTGTTTTTT.

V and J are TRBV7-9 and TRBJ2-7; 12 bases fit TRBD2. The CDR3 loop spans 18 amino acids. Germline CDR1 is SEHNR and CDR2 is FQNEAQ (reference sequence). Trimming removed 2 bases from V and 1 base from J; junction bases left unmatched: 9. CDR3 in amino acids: CASSLPRTSGIDSYEQYF. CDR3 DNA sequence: TGTGCCAGCAGCTTACCCCGGACTAGCGGGATAGATTCCTACGAGCAGTACTTC. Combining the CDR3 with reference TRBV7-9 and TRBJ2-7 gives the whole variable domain DTGVSQNPRHKITKRGQNVTFRCDPISEHNRLYWYRQTLGQGPEFLTYFQNEAQLEKSRLLSDRFSAERPKGSFSTLEIQRTEQGDSAMYLCASSLPRTSGIDSYEQYFGPGTRLTVT.

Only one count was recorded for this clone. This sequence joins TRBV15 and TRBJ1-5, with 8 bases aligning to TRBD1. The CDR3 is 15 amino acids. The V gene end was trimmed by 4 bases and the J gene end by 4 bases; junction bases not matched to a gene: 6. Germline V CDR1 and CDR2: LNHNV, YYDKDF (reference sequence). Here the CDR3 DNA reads TGTGCCACCAGCACCCGGGACAGGAGAAATCAGCCCCAGCATTTT. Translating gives CATSTRDRRNQPQHF.

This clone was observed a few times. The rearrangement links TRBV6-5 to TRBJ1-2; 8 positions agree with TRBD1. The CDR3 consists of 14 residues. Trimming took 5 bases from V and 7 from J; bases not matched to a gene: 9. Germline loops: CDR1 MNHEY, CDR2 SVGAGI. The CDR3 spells CASSISGQGSGYTF. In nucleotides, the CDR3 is TGTGCCAGCAGTATCAGTGGACAGGGCTCTGGCTACACCTTC.

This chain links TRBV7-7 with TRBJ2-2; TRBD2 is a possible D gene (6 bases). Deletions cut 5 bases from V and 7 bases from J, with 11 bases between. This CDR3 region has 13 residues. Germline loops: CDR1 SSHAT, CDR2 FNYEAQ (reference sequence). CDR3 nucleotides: TGTGCCAGCAGCCACGGGACTGGCGGGGAGCTGTTTTTT. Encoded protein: CASSHGTGGELFF.

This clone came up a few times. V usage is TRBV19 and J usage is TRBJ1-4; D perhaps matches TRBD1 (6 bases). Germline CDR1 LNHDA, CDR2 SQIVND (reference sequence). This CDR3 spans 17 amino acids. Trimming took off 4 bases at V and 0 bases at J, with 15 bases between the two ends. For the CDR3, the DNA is TGTGCCAGTAGTAAATACAGGGCCCCTGCAACTAATGAAAAACTGTTTTTT. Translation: CASSKYRAPATNEKLFF.

CDR3 protein: CASSLEIMGSYGTVAYEQYF. CDR3 bases: TGTGCCAGCAGCTTAGAAATAATGGGCTCCTATGGGACAGTTGCCTACGAGCAGTACTTC. The rearrangement uses TRBV11-3 and TRBJ2-7, with 7 bases that match TRBD1. Germline assignment: CDR1 SGHNT and CDR2 YENEEA. V lost 0 bases and J lost 2; bases outside the gene matches: 19. This CDR3 region has 20 residues.

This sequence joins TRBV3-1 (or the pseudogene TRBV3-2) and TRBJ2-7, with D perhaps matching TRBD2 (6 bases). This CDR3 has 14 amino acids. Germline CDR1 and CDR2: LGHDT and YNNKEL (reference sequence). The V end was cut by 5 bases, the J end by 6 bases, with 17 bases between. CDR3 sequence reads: CASSGPGGAFEQYF. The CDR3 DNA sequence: TGTGCCAGCAGCGGCCCCGGAGGGGCGTTCGAGCAGTACTTC.

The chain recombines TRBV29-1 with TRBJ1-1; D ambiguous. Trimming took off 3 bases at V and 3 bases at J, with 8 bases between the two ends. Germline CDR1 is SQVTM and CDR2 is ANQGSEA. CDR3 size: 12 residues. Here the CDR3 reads CSVDGMDTEAFF. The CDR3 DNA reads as TGCAGCGTTGACGGGATGGACACTGAAGCTTTCTTT.

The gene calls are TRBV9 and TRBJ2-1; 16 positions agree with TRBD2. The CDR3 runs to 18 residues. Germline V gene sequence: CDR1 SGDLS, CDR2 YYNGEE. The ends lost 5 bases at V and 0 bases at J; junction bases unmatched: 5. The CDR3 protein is CASRKGLAGGRSYNEQFF. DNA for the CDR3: TGTGCCAGCAGGAAGGGACTAGCGGGAGGGCGCTCCTACAATGAGCAGTTCTTC.

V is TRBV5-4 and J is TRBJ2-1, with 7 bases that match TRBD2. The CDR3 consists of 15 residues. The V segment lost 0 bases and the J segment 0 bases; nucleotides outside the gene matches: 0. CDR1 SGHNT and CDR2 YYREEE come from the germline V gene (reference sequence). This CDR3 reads CASSLGDYSYNEQFF. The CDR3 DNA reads TGTGCCAGCAGCTTGGGGGACTACTCCTACAATGAGCAGTTCTTC.

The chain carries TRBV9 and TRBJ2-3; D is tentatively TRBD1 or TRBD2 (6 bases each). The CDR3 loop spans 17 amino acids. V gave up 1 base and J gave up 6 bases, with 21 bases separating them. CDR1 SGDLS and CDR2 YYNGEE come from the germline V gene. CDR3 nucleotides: TGTGCCAGCAGCGTAATGGGACGGACAGCCGGAGGGGATACGCAGTATTTT. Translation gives CASSVMGRTAGGDTQYF. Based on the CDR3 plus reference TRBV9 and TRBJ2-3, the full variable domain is DSGVTQTPKHLITATGQRVTLRCSPRSGDLSVYWYQQSLDQGLQFLIQYYNGEERAKGNILERFSAQQFPDLHSELNLSSLELGDSALYFCASSVMGRTAGGDTQYFGPGTRLTVL.

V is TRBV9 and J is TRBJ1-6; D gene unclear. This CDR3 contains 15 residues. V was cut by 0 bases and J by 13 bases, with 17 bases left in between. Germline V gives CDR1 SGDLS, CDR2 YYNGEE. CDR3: CASSVAGPRGSPLHF. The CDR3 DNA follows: TGTGCCAGCAGCGTAGCAGGCCCACGGGGTTCGCCCCTCCACTTT.

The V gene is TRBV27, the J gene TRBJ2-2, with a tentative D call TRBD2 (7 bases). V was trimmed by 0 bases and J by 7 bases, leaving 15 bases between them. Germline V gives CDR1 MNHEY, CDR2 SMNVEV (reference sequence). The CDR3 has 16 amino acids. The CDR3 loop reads CASSLSGGAYNGELFF. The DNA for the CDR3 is TGTGCCAGCAGTTTATCGGGGGGGGCCTATAACGGGGAGCTGTTTTTT.

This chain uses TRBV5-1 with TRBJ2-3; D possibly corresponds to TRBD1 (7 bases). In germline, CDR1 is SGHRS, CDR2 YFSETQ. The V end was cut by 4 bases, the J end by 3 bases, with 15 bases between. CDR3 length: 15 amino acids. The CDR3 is CASSRQGAGTDTQYF. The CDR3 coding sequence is TGCGCCAGCAGCCGACAGGGTGCGGGGACAGATACGCAGTATTTT.

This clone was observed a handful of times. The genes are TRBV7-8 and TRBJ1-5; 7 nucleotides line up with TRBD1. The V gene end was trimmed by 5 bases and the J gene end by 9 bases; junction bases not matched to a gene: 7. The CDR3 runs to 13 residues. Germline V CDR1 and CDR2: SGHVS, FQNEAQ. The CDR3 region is CASSDRQGSPQHF. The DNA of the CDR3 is TGTGCCAGCAGCGACCGACAGGGTTCGCCCCAGCATTTT.

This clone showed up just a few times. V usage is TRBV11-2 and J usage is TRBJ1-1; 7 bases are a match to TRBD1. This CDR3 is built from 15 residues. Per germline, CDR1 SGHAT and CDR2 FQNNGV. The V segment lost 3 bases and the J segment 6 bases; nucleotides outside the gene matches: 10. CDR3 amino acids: CASSLDRGRVAEAFF. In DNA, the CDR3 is TGTGCCAGCAGCTTGGATAGGGGGCGCGTGGCTGAAGCTTTCTTT.

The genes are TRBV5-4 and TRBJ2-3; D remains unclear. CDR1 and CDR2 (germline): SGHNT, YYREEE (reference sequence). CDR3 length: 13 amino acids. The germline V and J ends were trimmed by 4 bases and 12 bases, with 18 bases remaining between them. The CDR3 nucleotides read TGTGCCAGCAGCACCGAGAGCAGTCTCGGTCAGTATTTT. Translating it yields CASSTESSLGQYF.

CDR3 in DNA: TGTGCCAGCAGCTGGGGACAGGGACGGGGTAGCGGGGTGGCATACGAGCAGTACTTC. The encoded protein is CASSWGQGRGSGVAYEQYF. The V gene is TRBV21-1, the J gene TRBJ2-7; the DNA was not used to check the table's D call, TRBD1. TRBV21-1 is a pseudogene locus. The CDR3 sequence is 19 residues long.

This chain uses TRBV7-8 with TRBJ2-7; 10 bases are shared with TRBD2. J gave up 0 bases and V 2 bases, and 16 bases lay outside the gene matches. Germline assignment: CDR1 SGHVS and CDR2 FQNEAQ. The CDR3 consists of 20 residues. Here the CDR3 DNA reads TGTGCCAGCAGCTTATCTCAGTGGGTAGCGGGAGGTCCTCTCTCCTACGAGCAGTACTTC. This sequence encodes CASSLSQWVAGGPLSYEQYF. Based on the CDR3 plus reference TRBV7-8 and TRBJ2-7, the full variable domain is GAGVSQSPRYKVAKRGQDVALRCDPISGHVSLFWYQQALGQGPEFLTYFQNEAQLDKSGLPSDRFFAERPEGSVSTLKIQRTQQEDSAVYLCASSLSQWVAGGPLSYEQYFGPGTRLTVT.

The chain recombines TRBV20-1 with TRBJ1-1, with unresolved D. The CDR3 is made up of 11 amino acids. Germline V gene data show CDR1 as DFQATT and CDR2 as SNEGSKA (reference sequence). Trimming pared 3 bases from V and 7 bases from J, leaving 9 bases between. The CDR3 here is CSASPVGEAFF. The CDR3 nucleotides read TGCAGTGCTAGTCCGGTGGGTGAAGCTTTCTTT.